This TCR beta chain was observed in a study of T cells in Graves' hyperthyroidism and ophthalmopathy. The study's findings and limits: Researchers report that a 13 V-J model separated ophthalmopathy from stable hyperthyroidism.

The source material, RNA transcripts, was used to amplify TCR beta CDR3 regions. First-round RT-PCR targeting the TCR CDR3 was performed with the HTBI primer set. TCRdb itself ran the multiplex PCR reads through MiXCR, one entry per CDR3 protein. In the table there are around 500,000 distinct CDR3 sequences, roughly 22% of which are singletons. This clonotype came up many times. The antigen remains undetermined. Germline V gives CDR1 SNHLY, CDR2 FYNNEI. CDR3 length: 11 amino acids. The germline V and J ends were trimmed by 8 bases and 11 bases, with 15 bases remaining between them. The material sequenced was blood. This sequence was found in a woman in her sixties or seventies with Graves' ophthalmopathy. The chain is built from TRBV2 and TRBJ1-1, with no clear D. CDR3 sequence: CASHRGGYAFF. Here the CDR3 DNA reads TGTGCCAGCCACCGAGGTGGTTATGCTTTCTTT.